This T cell receptor (beta chain) was identified in a study of blood T cell repertoires in COVID-19. Profiling relied on immunoSEQ multiplex PCR, and the TCRdb table lists in-frame clones only, not all of them. The table has some 290,000 clones, 89% seen once. Unmatched junction bases numbered 6, after V lost 4 bases and J lost 5 bases. Looked up from germline, CDR1 is SGHRS and CDR2 is YFSETQ. This CDR3 spans 14 amino acids. Sequencing was carried out using peripheral blood. This receptor was identified in a woman in her twenties or thirties with COVID-19, enrolled during active disease. The chain has TRBV5-1 and TRBJ1-5; TRBD1 agrees at 7 bases. The CDR3 DNA is TGCGCCAGCAGCACCACAGGGGAGGATCAGCCCCAGCATTTT. It encodes CASSTTGEDQPQHF.